The present T cell receptor beta chain was sequenced within a study of human T cells and chemical hapten exposure (dated by TCRdb to the early 2020s). About the study as a whole: For sensitization, 2% DPC in acetone was applied to a roughly 2 cm by roughly 2 cm area of upper inner arm skin. Blood for TCR sequencing was provided by twenty-nine alopecia patients at one to four time points (pre-sensitization, 2, 6 and 24 weeks). Throughout the study period of roughly 24 weeks, patients also received therapeutic DPC doses to the scalp every week. Patient blood was sampled pre-sensitization (week 0) and at 2, 6 and about 24 weeks after DPC sensitization. Most of the patients in the cohort were female, and the cohort covered alopecia areata with under or over 50% scalp involvement, alopecia totalis and alopecia universalis. Patch tests used Finn chambers with 0.01% DPC on the upper back, scored after 6 days by International Contact Dermatitis Research Group standards. The study tracked peripheral blood TCR repertoire changes in vivo during primary and secondary sensitization to the hapten diphenylcyclopropenone (DPC) in alopecia patients. The libraries were sequenced as a pool, and the TCR yield per sample differed mostly because of small variations in library volumes within the pool.

There are a few counts of this clonotype. There is no known antigen for this receptor. Base qualities are not provided; no much larger clone lies one nucleotide away. The library was obtained by RACE. Sequencing relied on a NextSeq 500. Library preparation attached unique molecular identifiers to individual cDNA molecules for quantitative, reproducible TCR counting. Each blood RNA sample was used to sequence both TCR alpha and TCR beta chains. The paper's processing steps were these. The median number of TCRs per sample was roughly 98,000, ranging from roughly 20,000 to 700,000. The Decombinator software suite was used to annotate V, J and CDR3 in the TCR reads. For the PS versus PT1 abundance plots, all samples were subsampled to the same number of TCRs (28,000). Expanded TCRs were defined as absent before sensitization and observed at least eight times at the 2-week time point. The raw public data were reprocessed by TCRdb itself: fastp quality trimming at Q25, MiXCR clonotype calling, in-frame beta chains only. For every CDR3 protein sequence, its rows merge into one entry that carries the most common genes and DNA. The V and J calls were determined by TCRdb, not by the authors. Within this sample are some 74,000 distinct CDR3 sequences, with 14% of them counted one time only. Together, the top ten hold about 4.6% of the sample.

The paper as a whole reports these results and caveats: Because all patients had alopecia, a presumed autoimmune disease, the immune response of the patients might differ from that of healthy individuals. Significantly more large CDR3 similarity clusters were formed by expanded TCRs than by pre-sensitization or healthy control sets, consistent with antigen-driven responses. Patch test score correlated positively with the number of PT1 expanded TCRs, reaching significance at thresholds 8, 16 and 32 but not at 4. After repeated subsampling, the strength of the expansion versus patch-test correlation and the threshold at which it became significant changed. The number of TCRs above 1 in 1000 frequency did not change with DPC sensitization; there was no evidence of global repertoire structure alterations.

The time point label, read with the paper, signifies: pre-sensitization, week 0. In the paper's terms, the treatment or condition label means: therapeutic diphenylcyclopropenone sensitization with weekly scalp DPC. At every patch-test visit, the blood draw took place before the patch test was put on. Patients were considered eligible if aged 18 to 70, diagnosed with alopecia and deemed suitable for DPC therapy, and patients were excluded if pregnant. Total RNA was extracted from unfractionated whole blood collected in Tempus Blood RNA tubes. This TCR derives from a woman aged 45-65 years with alopecia areata. Some clones in this sample may be carry-over from other donors' samples. The sample consisted of whole blood, taken in connection with sensitization to the hapten diphenylcyclopropenone (DPC).

The sequenced DNA is TGCAGCGGGGGCAGGGTGGGCATGAACACTGAAGCTTTCTTT. Its translation reads: CSGGRVGMNTEAFF. Recombination linked TRBV29-1 to TRBJ1-1; TRBD1 could be the D gene, as 5 bases match. At the junction V is shortened by 7 bases and J by 0 bases, with 15 bases in between. From the cysteine through the phenylalanine, the CDR3 covers 14 amino acids. Only the CDR3 region is kept as DNA, spanning 42 bases read in frame from base 1. CDR1 and CDR2 are drawn from the germline V gene: SQVTM, ANQGSEA.